These 30 T cell receptor beta chains came from one sample sequenced in a study of technical replicates of blood from several donors. Measured with immunoSEQ multiplex PCR; TCRdb has only the in-frame clones, and not every one. Of fewer than 90,000 clones in the sample, around 92% are singletons; the top ten hold 0.42%. The source material was T cells isolated from PBMCs. All receptors derive from a human donor in good health.

The V call is TRBV7-6, the J call TRBJ2-5, with 7 bases fitting TRBD2. V gave up 0 bases and J gave up 5 bases; unmatched junction bases: 9. This CDR3 has 16 residues. Germline CDR1 is SGHVS and CDR2 is FNYEAQ. CDR3 coding DNA: TGTGCCAGCAGCTTAGCCGTGCCGGGAGGTAGCGAGACCCAGTACTTC. Protein sequence: CASSLAVPGGSETQYF.

The J gene is TRBJ1-1, the V gene TRBV19; maybe TRBD1 (6 bases). The V and J ends lost 6 bases and 6 bases respectively, with 17 bases between them. From germline, CDR1 is LNHDA and CDR2 SQIVND (reference sequence). CDR3 length: 14 amino acids. The CDR3 DNA sequence: TGTGCCAGTAGGCCCGCCCAGGGGATCGCTGAAGCTTTCTTT. This sequence encodes CASRPAQGIAEAFF.

The chain is built from TRBV9 and TRBJ1-5; tentatively, D is TRBD1 (6 bases). From germline, CDR1 is SGDLS and CDR2 YYNGEE. V lost 3 bases, J lost 3 bases, and 7 bases lay in between. The CDR3 contains 13 residues. The CDR3: CASSGGLNQPQHF. CDR3 DNA: TGTGCCAGCAGCGGGGGGCTCAATCAGCCCCAGCATTTT.

The CDR3 nucleotides read TGTGCCAGCAGCGCCTCCCCCCAGGGGGAGCAGTACTTC. Protein: CASSASPQGEQYF. The V call is TRBV13, the J call TRBJ2-7, with D maybe TRBD1 (6 bases). V lost 5 bases, J lost 7 bases, and 15 bases lay in between. The CDR3 is 13 amino acids. In germline, CDR1 is PRHDT, CDR2 FYEKMQ (reference sequence).

This clone was seen a handful of times. The V gene is TRBV25-1, the J gene TRBJ2-1; D call uncertain. There are 10 residues in the CDR3. Trimming removed 3 bases from V and 8 bases from J, with 2 bases in between. Germline loops: CDR1 MGHDK, CDR2 SYGVNS. The CDR3 sequence is CASSDYEQFF. CDR3 sequence (DNA): TGTGCCAGCAGTGACTATGAGCAGTTCTTC.

This clone has only one observation. The chain is built from TRBV19 and TRBJ1-5; 7 nucleotides line up with TRBD1. V lost 3 bases and J lost 4; bases outside the gene matches: 6. Germline V gene sequence: CDR1 LNHDA, CDR2 SQIVND (reference sequence). This CDR3 region has 15 residues. The CDR3 region is CASSIGTELNQPQHF. The CDR3 nucleotides read TGTGCCAGTAGTATCGGGACAGAACTTAATCAGCCCCAGCATTTT.

The chain combines TRBV2 with TRBJ1-2, with D perhaps matching TRBD1 (6 bases). The germline V and J ends were trimmed by 5 bases and 7 bases, with 14 bases remaining between them. CDR3 length: 13 amino acids. Germline assignment: CDR1 SNHLY and CDR2 FYNNEI. The DNA of the CDR3 is TGTGCCAGCAGTCCGTTCAGGGGCAGTGGCTACACCTTC. This sequence encodes CASSPFRGSGYTF.

The chain recombines TRBV27 with TRBJ1-5; unclear D gene. V lost 3 bases to trimming and J lost 2 bases, with 5 bases between them. CDR3 size: 13 residues. The germline V gene has CDR1 MNHEY and CDR2 SMNVEV (reference sequence). This CDR3 is CASSFRGNQPQHF. The CDR3 DNA is TGTGCCAGCAGTTTTCGGGGCAATCAGCCCCAGCATTTT.

V gene TRBV6-6 combines with J gene TRBJ2-1, with D perhaps matching TRBD1 (6 bases). Germline loops: CDR1 MNHNY, CDR2 SVGAGI (reference sequence). The CDR3 totals 15 residues. V was pared by 0 bases and J by 8 bases, with 14 bases between. The chain's CDR3 is CASSYSRGRGDEQFF. The CDR3 nucleotides are TGTGCCAGCAGTTACTCGAGGGGCAGGGGCGATGAGCAGTTCTTC.

In regard to this clone: Germline and junction disagree at one end, which may indicate a read error. The chain couples TRBV5-1 to TRBJ1-2; D possibly corresponds to TRBD1 (6 bases). This CDR3 has 14 amino acids. The germline gives CDR1 SGHRS, CDR2 YFSETQ. CDR3 DNA sequence: TGCGCCAGCAGTTTGGGGGGGCAGTTTTATGGCTACACCTTC. Translated, it gives CASSLGGQFYGYTF.

This chain connects TRBV7-3 to TRBJ2-7, with no clear D. V lost 2 bases, J lost 2 bases, and 13 bases lay in between. Germline assignment: CDR1 SGHTA and CDR2 FQGTGA. The CDR3 spans 15 residues. The CDR3 is CASSLYDAPAYEQYF. In nucleotides, the CDR3 is TGTGCCAGCAGCTTATATGATGCCCCAGCCTACGAGCAGTACTTC.

The chain links TRBV7-3 to TRBJ2-3, with D unclear. The V end was cut by 2 bases, the J end by 1 base, with 7 bases between. This CDR3 region has 14 residues. Germline CDR1 reads SGHTA; CDR2 reads FQGTGA. CDR3 DNA sequence: TGTGCCAGCAGCTTATTGGGCCGCACAGATACGCAGTATTTT. Amino acid sequence: CASSLLGRTDTQYF.

This chain's CDR3 is CASISGRSSYNEQFF. Here the CDR3 DNA reads TGTGCCAGCATAAGCGGGAGGAGCTCCTACAATGAGCAGTTCTTC. The gene calls are TRBV28 and TRBJ2-1, with 9 nucleotides matching TRBD2. The CDR3 totals 15 residues. Looked up from germline, CDR1 is MDHEN and CDR2 is SYDVKM. V lost 7 bases to trimming and J lost 0 bases; unmatched junction nucleotides: 4.

In nucleotides, the CDR3 is TGTGCCAGCAGCCATGGCGGGAGAGTGGAGTATGAGCAGTTCTTC. This sequence encodes CASSHGGRVEYEQFF. The J gene is TRBJ2-1, the V gene TRBV14; TRBD2 agrees at 7 bases. The V gene end was trimmed by 3 bases and the J gene end by 8 bases; junction bases not matched to a gene: 10. Per germline, CDR1 SGHDN and CDR2 FVKESK. This CDR3 has 15 amino acids.

V is TRBV7-9 and J is TRBJ2-1; 10 positions match TRBD2. V lost 5 bases to trimming and J lost 6 bases; unmatched junction nucleotides: 7. Per the germline V gene, CDR1 is SEHNR and CDR2 is FQNEAQ (reference sequence). The CDR3 spans 15 residues. CDR3 coding DNA: TGTGCCAGCAGCCCTACTAGCGGGATTTTCAATGAGCAGTTCTTC. This codes for CASSPTSGIFNEQFF.

This chain links TRBV7-3 with TRBJ2-5; D is possibly TRBD1 (6 bases). The CDR3 contains 15 residues. Between the trimmed V and J ends, which lost 2 bases and 4 bases, there was a span of 14 bases. The V gene's germline CDR1 is SGHTA and CDR2 FQGTGA. Here the CDR3 reads CASSLGQLRGETQYF. CDR3 in DNA: TGTGCCAGCAGCTTAGGACAGCTTCGAGGAGAGACCCAGTACTTC.

This clone has only a few counts. The V call is TRBV10-3, the J call TRBJ2-1, with TRBD1 matching 12 bases. Germline V lookup: CDR1 ENHRY, CDR2 SYGVKD. V gave up 8 bases and J gave up 7 bases; unmatched junction bases: 6. There are 14 residues in the CDR3. CDR3 nucleotides: TGTGCCATCGAGGGGACAGGGGGCTTAAATGAGCAGTTCTTC. This sequence encodes CAIEGTGGLNEQFF.

This clone is a singleton in its sample. This chain links TRBV6-5 with TRBJ2-7; 7 bases are a match to TRBD1. This CDR3 region has 14 residues. Trimming removed 6 bases from V and 0 bases from J; junction bases left unmatched: 5. Per the germline V gene, CDR1 is MNHEY and CDR2 is SVGAGI. CDR3 bases: TGTGCCAGCAGGCTTACAGGGGTCTCCTACGAGCAGTACTTC. Its protein product is CASRLTGVSYEQYF.

V is TRBV12-1 and J is TRBJ2-3; the table's D call, TRBD1, has no DNA check behind it. TRBV12-1 is listed as a pseudogene. The CDR3 is 13 amino acids. The CDR3 loop is CASGASETDTQYF. The CDR3 DNA sequence: TGTGCCAGCGGGGCCAGCGAAACAGATACGCAGTATTTT.

The chain joins TRBV6-6 to TRBJ2-1; TRBD1 might be the D (6 bases). From germline, CDR1 is MNHNY and CDR2 SVGAGI (reference sequence). This CDR3 has 11 amino acids. V was trimmed by 5 bases and J by 10 bases, leaving 9 bases between them. CDR3 residues: CASSQTGEQFF. In DNA form, the CDR3 reads TGTGCCAGCAGTCAAACAGGGGAGCAGTTCTTC.

This chain links TRBV6-1 with TRBJ1-2; no firm D call. Germline CDR1 MNHNS, CDR2 SASEGT. This CDR3 has 11 amino acids. Deletions cut 7 bases from V and 0 bases from J, with 3 bases between. CDR3 nucleotide sequence: TGTGCCAGCACAGCTAACTATGGCTACACCTTC. Its translation is CASTANYGYTF.

CDR3 in DNA: TGTGCCAGTGGGGGATCGAGACAGGGGGCCTTTGCTGAAGCTTTCTTT. Translated: CASGGSRQGAFAEAFF. The J gene is TRBJ1-1, the V gene TRBV19; 10 bases agree with TRBD1. CDR1 and CDR2 (germline): LNHDA, SQIVND (reference sequence). V lost 8 bases, J lost 6 bases, and 15 bases stayed unmatched. CDR3 length: 16 residues.

The CDR3 coding sequence is TGTGCCAGCATACGGGATAGTGGGAACCAAGAGACCCAGTACTTC. Residues: CASIRDSGNQETQYF. The chain combines TRBV28 with TRBJ2-5; possibly TRBD2 for D (5 bases). The CDR3 contains 15 residues. Between the trimmed V and J ends, which lost 7 bases and 0 bases, there was a span of 15 bases. Germline V gene data show CDR1 as MDHEN and CDR2 as SYDVKM.

This chain uses TRBV7-2 with TRBJ2-5, with no clear D. This CDR3 spans 13 amino acids. Germline values: CDR1 SGHTA, CDR2 FQGNSA. The germline V and J ends were trimmed by 1 base and 1 base, with 4 bases remaining between them. CDR3: CASSLVFQETQYF. In nucleotides, the CDR3 is TGTGCCAGCAGCTTAGTATTCCAAGAGACCCAGTACTTC. Combining the CDR3 with reference TRBV7-2 and TRBJ2-5 gives the whole variable domain GAGVSQSPSNKVTEKGKDVELRCDPISGHTALYWYRQSLGQGLEFLIYFQGNSAPDKSGLPSDRFSAERTGGSVSTLTIQRTQQEDSAVYLCASSLVFQETQYFGPGTRLLVL.

The chain carries TRBV27 and TRBJ1-2, with a tentative D call TRBD1 (6 bases). CDR1 MNHEY and CDR2 SMNVEV come from the germline V gene (reference sequence). This CDR3 contains 14 residues. Trimming removed 3 bases at V and 5 bases at J, with 13 bases between. CDR3 bases: TGTGCCAGCAGTTTCGGCAGGGGCATTTATGGCTACACCTTC. This translates into CASSFGRGIYGYTF.

The chain recombines TRBV19 with TRBJ1-5; TRBD1 agrees at 9 bases. Germline assignment: CDR1 LNHDA and CDR2 SQIVND (reference sequence). This CDR3 has 15 amino acids. Unmatched junction bases numbered 4, after V lost 6 bases and J lost 1 base. CDR3 sequence: CASRLQGASNQPQHF. The CDR3 DNA reads TGTGCCAGTAGGCTACAGGGGGCAAGCAATCAGCCCCAGCATTTT.

V gene TRBV28 combines with J gene TRBJ2-1; TRBD2 might be the D (5 bases). Between the trimmed V and J ends, which lost 6 bases and 12 bases, there was a span of 12 bases. The CDR3 has 11 residues. The germline V gene encodes CDR1 MDHEN and CDR2 SYDVKM. The CDR3 nucleotides are TGTGCCAGCAGGGACGGGAACATGCAGTTCTTC. It translates to CASRDGNMQFF.

V gene TRBV6-6 combines with J gene TRBJ2-2; no definite D call. Between the trimmed V and J ends, which lost 7 bases and 4 bases, there was a span of 7 bases. Looked up from germline, CDR1 is MNHNY and CDR2 is SVGAGI (reference sequence). The CDR3 spans 12 residues. CDR3 DNA sequence: TGTGCCAGCATCGAGGTCACCGGGGAGCTGTTTTTT. This sequence encodes CASIEVTGELFF.

V usage is TRBV4-3 and J usage is TRBJ2-2, with 8 positions matching TRBD1. The V gene end was trimmed by 1 base and the J gene end by 5 bases; junction bases not matched to a gene: 3. Germline CDR1 and CDR2: LGHNA and YSLEER. This CDR3 is built from 15 residues. CDR3 sequence reads: CASSQGQGITGELFF. The CDR3 bases are TGCGCCAGCAGCCAAGGACAGGGGATAACCGGGGAGCTGTTTTTT.

This chain joins TRBV6-5 and TRBJ2-7; the D is unclear. This CDR3 is 12 amino acids long. The V gene's germline CDR1 is MNHEY and CDR2 SVGAGI. Deletions cut 6 bases from V and 2 bases from J, with 8 bases between. CDR3 nucleotide sequence: TGTGCCAGCAGGCCATCAGCCTACGAGCAGTACTTC. It yields the protein CASRPSAYEQYF.